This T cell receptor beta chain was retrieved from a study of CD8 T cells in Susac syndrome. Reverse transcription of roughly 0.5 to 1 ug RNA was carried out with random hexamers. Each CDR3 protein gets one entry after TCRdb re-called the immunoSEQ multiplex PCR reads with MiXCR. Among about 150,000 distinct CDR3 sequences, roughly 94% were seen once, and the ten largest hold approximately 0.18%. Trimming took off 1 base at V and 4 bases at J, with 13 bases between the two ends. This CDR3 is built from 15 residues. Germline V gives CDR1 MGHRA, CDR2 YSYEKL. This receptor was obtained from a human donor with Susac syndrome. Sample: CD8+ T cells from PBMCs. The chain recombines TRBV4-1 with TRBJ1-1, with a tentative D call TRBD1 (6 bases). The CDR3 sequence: CASSQGGTTSTEAFF. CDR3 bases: TGCGCCAGCAGCCAAGGGGGGACAACGAGCACTGAAGCTTTCTTT.